The 20 T cell receptor beta chains below all came from one sample that was sequenced in a study of regulatory T cells in long-lasting Graves disease. Time point denoted: newly diagnosed GD, antithyroid drugs for less than 3 months. Extracted RNA from PBMCs served as the source of the TCR library. iRepertoire HTBI primers and Arm-PCR of CDR3 regions built TCR beta libraries. TCRdb re-called the multiplex PCR reads through MiXCR, storing one row per CDR3 protein. The data contain about 440,000 distinct CDR3 sequences, around 14% of them singletons. These sequences were also reported in another study, on T cells in Graves' hyperthyroidism and ophthalmopathy.

Sequencing was performed on peripheral blood mononuclear cells (PBMCs), taken at new diagnosis, from a patient treated with antithyroid drugs. The receptor source for this set is a woman aged 30 to 39 with Graves disease.

This clonotype was recorded many times. V and J are TRBV6-5 and TRBJ1-5; tentatively, D is TRBD1 (6 bases). Trimming removed 0 bases from V and 6 bases from J, with 9 bases in between. The length of the CDR3 is 14 residues. Germline lookup yields CDR1 MNHEY and CDR2 SVGAGI. The CDR3: CASSYSQGIQPQHF. The CDR3 nucleotides are TGTGCCAGCAGTTACTCGCAGGGGATTCAGCCCCAGCATTTT.

The V call is TRBV12-3 or TRBV12-4, the J call TRBJ2-7; TRBD1 matches at 9 bases. V lost 4 bases and J lost 5; bases outside the gene matches: 9. This CDR3 has 15 residues. The CDR3 DNA reads TGTGCCAGCAGTTCATTTACCGGGACAGGGAACGAGCAGTACTTC. It is translated as CASSSFTGTGNEQYF.

This clonotype has a count of ten or more. The gene calls are TRBV27 and TRBJ2-7; TRBD1 matches 10 bases. The CDR3 runs to 13 residues. The trim removed 4 bases at V and 3 bases at J, leaving 0 bases unmatched. Germline loops: CDR1 MNHEY, CDR2 SMNVEV (reference sequence). The CDR3 loop is CASSWDRGYEQYF. In nucleotides, the CDR3 is TGTGCCAGCAGTTGGGACAGGGGCTACGAGCAGTACTTC.

This chain uses TRBV7-8 with TRBJ1-6; D not certain. The CDR3 runs to 13 residues. The V gene's germline CDR1 is SGHVS and CDR2 FQNEAQ. V lost 1 base to trimming and J lost 7 bases, with 5 bases between them. In DNA, the CDR3 is TGTGCCAGCAGCTTAGGGTTGAATTCACCCCTCCACTTT. Translating it yields CASSLGLNSPLHF.

The chain has TRBV30 and TRBJ2-7, with 7 bases matching TRBD2. V lost 5 bases and J lost 4; bases outside the gene matches: 14. CDR3 length equals 15 residues. CDR1 is GTSNPN, CDR2 SVGIG, per germline (reference sequence). CDR3 DNA: TGTGCCTGGGGCCCCCCTGCAGCGGGATATTACGAGCAGTACTTC. It yields the protein CAWGPPAAGYYEQYF.

This chain joins TRBV12-3 or TRBV12-4 and TRBJ1-1, with D unclear. The CDR3 consists of 12 residues. Trimming pared 3 bases from V and 4 bases from J, leaving 6 bases between. The CDR3 region has the DNA TGTGCCAGCAGTTTTTTCTCCACTGAAGCTTTCTTT. Residues: CASSFFSTEAFF.

The table lists this clonotype with a few counts. The rearrangement joins TRBV27 to TRBJ1-5; 8 bases are shared with TRBD1. CDR1 and CDR2 (germline): MNHEY, SMNVEV (reference sequence). This CDR3 is built from 14 residues. V gave up 2 bases and J gave up 7 bases; unmatched junction bases: 4. The DNA of the CDR3 is TGTGCCAGCAGTTTAGACAGGGGTGGACAGCCCCAGCATTTT. This gives the protein CASSLDRGGQPQHF.

This chain links TRBV19 with TRBJ1-2, with D maybe TRBD1 (6 bases). There are 15 residues in the CDR3. V lost 5 bases and J lost 1, with 14 bases in between. Germline CDR1 is LNHDA and CDR2 is SQIVND (reference sequence). CDR3 sequence (DNA): TGTGCCAGTAGTCCACGAGGAGGGGGTAACTATGGCTACACCTTC. This codes for CASSPRGGGNYGYTF.

The chain recombines TRBV19 with TRBJ2-7; 10 nucleotides match TRBD2. The CDR3 consists of 15 residues. The V segment lost 3 bases and the J segment 3 bases; nucleotides outside the gene matches: 5. Germline-derived CDR1 and CDR2 are LNHDA and SQIVND (reference sequence). CDR3 DNA sequence: TGTGCCAGTAGTATCGGAATAGCGGGAGGCTACGAGCAGTACTTC. Translation: CASSIGIAGGYEQYF.

J is TRBJ1-5 and V is TRBV2, with a tentative D call TRBD1 (6 bases). The CDR3 runs 13 residues. V was trimmed by 6 bases and J by 9 bases, leaving 15 bases between them. Germline V gives CDR1 SNHLY, CDR2 FYNNEI. CDR3 nucleotides: TGTGCCAGCAGCCAAGGGGGGGTTGGGCCCCAGCATTTT. This sequence encodes CASSQGGVGPQHF.

This chain joins TRBV7-9 and TRBJ2-1, with no clear D. The CDR3 loop spans 16 amino acids. Trimming pared 5 bases from V and 1 base from J, leaving 15 bases between. Germline CDR1 and CDR2: SEHNR and FQNEAQ (reference sequence). DNA of the CDR3: TGTGCCAGCAGCCCCGGTGGGGTAGGGTCCTACAATGAGCAGTTCTTC. Amino acid sequence: CASSPGGVGSYNEQFF.

This chain links TRBV6-2 or TRBV6-3 with TRBJ2-1; 13 positions agree with TRBD2. The CDR3 runs 17 residues. Trimming took 2 bases from V and 2 from J; bases not matched to a gene: 3. Germline loops: CDR1 MNHEY, CDR2 SVGEGT. The CDR3 loop is CASSYGLAGAAYNEQFF. CDR3 DNA sequence: TGTGCCAGCAGTTACGGACTAGCGGGAGCGGCCTACAATGAGCAGTTCTTC.

This clonotype was found a few times. The CDR3 region is CASSEPRGRGQVSPLHF. The CDR3 DNA reads TGTGCCAGCAGTGAACCCAGGGGCAGGGGGCAGGTTTCACCCCTCCACTTT. The chain recombines TRBV25-1 with TRBJ1-6; 8 nucleotides line up with TRBD1. The CDR3 runs to 17 residues. V lost 2 bases, J lost 9 bases, and 12 bases stayed unmatched. CDR1 and CDR2 (germline): MGHDK, SYGVNS.

This clonotype was observed many times. V usage is TRBV24-1 and J usage is TRBJ1-5; no definite D call. Trimming took 3 bases from V and 0 from J, leaving 5 bases between them. The CDR3 is 14 residues long. Per the germline V gene, CDR1 is KGHDR and CDR2 is SFDVKD. CDR3 amino acids: CATSDGPSNQPQHF. In DNA, the CDR3 is TGTGCCACCAGTGATGGGCCTAGCAATCAGCCCCAGCATTTT.

J is TRBJ2-7 and V is TRBV6-2 or TRBV6-3; maybe TRBD2 (6 bases). The V end was cut by 6 bases, the J end by 0 bases, with 21 bases between. The CDR3 sequence is 17 residues long. Germline V gene data show CDR1 as MNHEY and CDR2 as SVGEGT. In nucleotides, the CDR3 is TGTGCCAGCAGCTTCGCACCTCCCGGGACTGGCTCCTACGAGCAGTACTTC. This encodes CASSFAPPGTGSYEQYF.

This clonotype was counted between two and nine times. CDR3 nucleotide sequence: TGCAGTGCTGCCCGACAGGGGGTAGCTGAAGCTTTCTTT. It yields the protein CSAARQGVAEAFF. The chain employs TRBV20-1 and TRBJ1-1; 9 nucleotides match TRBD1. From germline, CDR1 is DFQATT and CDR2 SNEGSKA (reference sequence). V gave up 5 bases and J gave up 6 bases; unmatched junction bases: 7. The CDR3 totals 13 residues.

This clonotype has only a few counts. The chain employs TRBV6-4 and TRBJ2-6, with TRBD2 as a possible D gene (6 bases). The CDR3 has 17 residues. Germline CDR1 reads MRHNA; CDR2 reads SNTAGT. V dropped 5 bases and J dropped 1 base, with 15 bases sitting between them. The CDR3 loop reads CASSLYGAGSGANVLTF. The CDR3 nucleotides read TGTGCCAGCAGTTTATACGGGGCGGGATCTGGGGCCAACGTCCTGACTTTC.

The table lists this clonotype with many counts. The chain combines TRBV3-1 with TRBJ2-1, with D perhaps TRBD1 or TRBD2 (5 bases each). Per the germline V gene, CDR1 is LGHDT and CDR2 is YNNKEL (reference sequence). V was clipped by 4 bases and J by 0 bases, with 10 bases between them. The CDR3 totals 15 residues. CDR3 sequence: CASSPRDHSYNEQFF. The CDR3 DNA sequence: TGTGCCAGCAGCCCCCGGGACCACTCCTACAATGAGCAGTTCTTC.

The J gene is TRBJ2-5, the V gene TRBV5-5; D possibly uses TRBD1 or TRBD2 (6 bases each). Deletions cut 4 bases from V and 2 bases from J, with 18 bases between. From germline, CDR1 is SGHKS and CDR2 YYEKEE (reference sequence). The CDR3 sequence is 16 residues long. Here the CDR3 reads CASSRIRRRGQETQYF. DNA for the CDR3: TGTGCCAGCAGCCGGATCAGGCGGAGGGGGCAAGAGACCCAGTACTTC.

Many counts were recorded for this clonotype. This sequence joins TRBV12-3 or TRBV12-4 and TRBJ2-3; no clear D gene. V was shortened by 5 bases and J by 6 bases, with 18 bases between the two germline ends. The CDR3 runs to 15 residues. DNA of the CDR3: TGTGCCAGCAGTGCAGATAGCCTGGGGATGGATACGCAGTATTTT. Its protein product is CASSADSLGMDTQYF.